The 11 T cell receptor beta chains below were found in one sample sequenced in a study of cytomegalovirus exposure and HLA in healthy donors. Sequencing used immunoSEQ multiplex PCR; TCRdb keeps in-frame clones, though not all of them. The top ten clones hold 10% of a sample with approximately 160,000 clones, roughly 84% of them seen once. Source material: PBMCs. The source is a man aged 25 to 45 in good health and CMV-seropositive.

In nucleotides, the CDR3 is TGTGCCAGCAGCTATACAGGGGCCCAGGGTGGCTACACCTTC. Protein sequence: CASSYTGAQGGYTF. The chain is built from TRBV6-5 and TRBJ1-2; TRBD1 matches 7 bases. The CDR3 loop spans 14 amino acids. The V gene's germline CDR1 is MNHEY and CDR2 SVGAGI. V lost 6 bases to trimming and J lost 7 bases; unmatched junction nucleotides: 11.

The chain combines TRBV29-1 with TRBJ1-4; 9 bases match TRBD1. Trimming took 6 bases from V and 3 from J; bases not matched to a gene: 2. The CDR3 contains 13 residues. The germline V gene encodes CDR1 SQVTM and CDR2 ANQGSEA. In DNA, the CDR3 is TGCAGCGTACAGGGGGCAGCTAATGAAAAACTGTTTTTT. Translating it yields CSVQGAANEKLFF.

This chain connects TRBV7-6 to TRBJ1-4; D gene ambiguous. CDR1 is SGHVS, CDR2 FNYEAQ, per germline. Trimming took off 5 bases at V and 8 bases at J, with 15 bases between the two ends. This CDR3 spans 14 amino acids. CDR3 nucleotide sequence: TGTGCCAGCAGCCGGACTGCGGGAGGGGAAAAACTGTTTTTT. It translates to CASSRTAGGEKLFF.

The chain couples TRBV5-1 to TRBJ2-1; D ambiguous. The CDR3 has 16 amino acids. Trimming removed 0 bases from V and 0 bases from J, with 10 bases in between. Per germline, CDR1 SGHRS and CDR2 YFSETQ. CDR3 sequence: CASSLGWRSSYNEQFF. CDR3 DNA sequence: TGCGCCAGCAGCTTGGGATGGCGGAGCTCCTACAATGAGCAGTTCTTC. The full variable domain, in which reference TRBV5-1 and TRBJ2-1 provide the parts outside the CDR3, is KAGVTQTPRYLIKTRGQQVTLSCSPISGHRSVSWYQQTPGQGLQFLFEYFSETQRNKGNFPGRFSGRQFSNSRSEMNVSTLELGDSALYLCASSLGWRSSYNEQFFGPGTRLTVL.

There are a few counts of this clone. V is TRBV7-2 and J is TRBJ1-5; unclear D gene. The CDR3 contains 15 residues. Germline V lookup: CDR1 SGHTA, CDR2 FQGNSA. The V and J ends lost 4 bases and 0 bases respectively, with 10 bases between them. CDR3 residues: CASSYTVNSNQPQHF. The CDR3 nucleotides read TGTGCCAGCAGCTACACAGTCAATAGCAATCAGCCCCAGCATTTT.

The chain couples TRBV4-1 to TRBJ1-2, with D tentatively TRBD1 (6 bases). The ends were cut back, 0 bases at V and 2 bases at J, with 22 bases in the middle. Per germline, CDR1 MGHRA and CDR2 YSYEKL. The CDR3 is made up of 19 amino acids. The CDR3: CASSQDISKVQGKNYGYTF. In DNA, the CDR3 is TGCGCCAGCAGCCAAGATATCAGCAAGGTACAGGGTAAAAACTATGGCTACACCTTC.

Only a few counts were recorded for this clone. This chain connects TRBV14 to TRBJ1-1; D call uncertain. V was cut by 5 bases and J by 0 bases, with 13 bases left in between. Germline V gene sequence: CDR1 SGHDN, CDR2 FVKESK. This CDR3 region has 15 residues. DNA for the CDR3: TGTGCCAGCAGCACCCGACACATAGTGAACACTGAAGCTTTCTTT. It is translated as CASSTRHIVNTEAFF.

The chain joins TRBV6-1 to TRBJ1-5; 7 bases fit TRBD1. The CDR3 contains 15 residues. CDR1 and CDR2 (germline): MNHNS, SASEGT. V lost 6 bases, J lost 6 bases, and 11 bases stayed unmatched. CDR3 DNA sequence: TGTGCCAGCAGGGAGGGAAGAGGGGGCGTTCAGCCCCAGCATTTT. As protein: CASREGRGGVQPQHF.

This chain links TRBV19 with TRBJ1-1, with 8 bases lining up with TRBD1. CDR3 length equals 15 residues. Trimming cost V 5 bases and J 4 bases; bases outside gene matches: 9. Germline values: CDR1 LNHDA, CDR2 SQIVND (reference sequence). The CDR3 DNA reads as TGTGCCAGTAGTGGTCAGGGGGCTTATGGCACTGAAGCTTTCTTT. It specifies CASSGQGAYGTEAFF.

The CDR3 region has the DNA TGTGCCAGCAGTTTATTGGCAGGCACTGAAGCTTTCTTT. It encodes CASSLLAGTEAFF. This chain joins TRBV27 and TRBJ1-1; D uncertain. Germline CDR1 reads MNHEY; CDR2 reads SMNVEV (reference sequence). Trimming took 1 base from V and 4 from J, leaving 7 bases between them. The CDR3 length is 13 residues.

The chain carries TRBV7-2 and TRBJ1-5; D call uncertain. This CDR3 has 14 residues. Germline-derived CDR1 and CDR2 are SGHTA and FQGNSA. V was cut by 7 bases and J by 2 bases, with 12 bases left in between. This CDR3 is CASTSIEGNQPQHF. The CDR3 DNA reads as TGTGCCAGCACCTCGATTGAGGGCAATCAGCCCCAGCATTTT.